A single sample gave rise to the 7 T cell receptor beta chains below, sequenced in a study of a mutant IDH1 vaccine in newly diagnosed glioma. The protocol was immunoSEQ multiplex PCR, while the TCRdb copy is restricted to in-frame clones and leaves out a portion. The table lists some 40,000 clones, 75% of them singletons. The sample's time point: week 47, end of study. Doses consisted of 300 ug of mutant IDH1 20-mer peptide each, paired with topical imiquimod. Their antigens remain unidentified. Sequences were derived from PBMCs, sampled from a glioma patient whose treatment included an IDH1 peptide vaccine. The receptors shown here come from a man aged 35 to 55 with glioma.

V gene TRBV27 combines with J gene TRBJ1-2; TRBD1 matches 9 bases. With 6 bases clipped from V and 3 bases from J, the junction kept 11 bases outside the gene matches. Germline V gene sequence: CDR1 MNHEY, CDR2 SMNVEV (reference sequence). CDR3 length equals 16 residues. This chain's CDR3 is CASRKDRGGVYYGYTF. The CDR3 DNA follows: TGTGCCAGCAGGAAGGACAGGGGCGGTGTATACTATGGCTACACCTTC.

The genes are TRBV11-2 and TRBJ2-1; TRBD2 agrees at 10 bases. The length of the CDR3 is 16 residues. Losses at the gene ends were 5 bases for V and 7 bases for J; bases not matched to a gene: 11. Germline V gene data show CDR1 as SGHAT and CDR2 as FQNNGV. This CDR3 is CASSLLAGLASNEQFF. Written as DNA, the CDR3 is TGTGCCAGCAGCCTCCTGGCGGGACTAGCGTCTAATGAGCAGTTCTTC.

The chain has TRBV15 and TRBJ2-3; D is unresolved. Trimming cost V 0 bases and J 5 bases, with 6 bases left between them. The germline V gene has CDR1 LNHNV and CDR2 YYDKDF (reference sequence). This CDR3 spans 13 amino acids. CDR3 bases: TGTGCCACCAGCAGAGATGGCAGAGATACGCAGTATTTT. Translating gives CATSRDGRDTQYF.

By sample share, this clone is medium-sized. The V and J genes are TRBV19 and TRBJ2-1, with TRBD1 as a possible D gene (6 bases). Per the germline V gene, CDR1 is LNHDA and CDR2 is SQIVND (reference sequence). This CDR3 region has 14 residues. With 3 bases removed from V and 9 bases from J, the gap between germline ends came to 15 bases. CDR3 bases: TGTGCCAGTAGTATGCAAACAGGGACCGGTGAGCAGTTCTTC. Protein: CASSMQTGTGEQFF.

This clone appeared once. The chain uses TRBV6-5 and TRBJ2-1; unclear D gene. This CDR3 region has 14 residues. The germline CDR1 and CDR2 sequences are MNHEY and SVGAGI. With 5 bases removed from V and 8 bases from J, the gap between germline ends came to 16 bases. CDR3 residues: CASSLSGRRDEQFF. In nucleotides, the CDR3 is TGTGCCAGCAGTCTATCCGGGCGTCGGGATGAGCAGTTCTTC.

This chain connects TRBV11-3 to TRBJ2-2, with TRBD1 matching 10 bases. V lost 7 bases and J lost 3; bases outside the gene matches: 5. The CDR3 spans 15 residues. Germline CDR1 and CDR2: SGHNT and YENEEA. CDR3 sequence reads: CASTSDRGDTGELFF. The CDR3 DNA is TGTGCCAGCACCTCGGACAGGGGGGACACCGGGGAGCTGTTTTTT. The full variable domain, rest sourced from reference TRBV11-3 and TRBJ2-2, is EAGVVQSPRYKIIEKKQPVAFWCNPISGHNTLYWYLQNLGQGPELLIRYENEEAVDDSQLPKDRFSAERLKGVDSTLKIQPAELGDSAVYLCASTSDRGDTGELFFGEGSRLTVL.

This sequence joins TRBV5-1 and TRBJ2-5; TRBD2 matches 9 bases. CDR3 length equals 14 residues. CDR1 and CDR2 (germline): SGHRS, YFSETQ. With V trimmed by 5 bases and J by 3 bases, 5 bases remained unmatched. CDR3 nucleotides: TGCGCCAGCAGAATGACTAGCGGAAAAGAGACCCAGTACTTC. Translating gives CASRMTSGKETQYF.